Shown below are 2 T cell receptor beta chains from a single sample sequenced in a study of identical twins. One entry per CDR3 protein results from TCRdb running MiXCR on the 5' RACE reads. The table shows about 450,000 distinct CDR3 sequences, with around 20% occurring only once. The sequencing sample was made of naive T cells sorted from blood. Receptors originate from a man aged 50 to 59 in good health.

V is TRBV20-1 and J is TRBJ1-5; D is possibly TRBD1 (5 bases). Trimming cost V 3 bases and J 5 bases, with 14 bases left between them. CDR1 and CDR2 (germline): DFQATT, SNEGSKA (reference sequence). The CDR3 length is 14 residues. Here the CDR3 reads CSASFQGGDQPQHF. The DNA of the CDR3 is TGCAGTGCTAGTTTTCAGGGAGGGGATCAGCCCCAGCATTTT.

The rearrangement uses TRBV6-2 or TRBV6-3 and TRBJ2-2; 8 bases are shared with TRBD2. This CDR3 has 15 residues. Germline V CDR1 and CDR2: MNHEY, SVGEGT. V gave up 7 bases and J gave up 6 bases; unmatched junction bases: 10. CDR3 amino acids: CASNTIAGLPGELFF. The CDR3, as DNA: TGTGCCAGCAACACAATAGCGGGACTGCCCGGGGAGCTGTTTTTT.